The clone carrying this T cell receptor beta chain was observed many times. Its cognate antigen is unknown. This record comes from a study of T cells after yellow fever vaccination. Across the whole study: Preparation of fractions with low cell numbers was performed using SMART-Seq v4 Ultra Low Input. Points from the study as a whole: Most clones from primary vaccination were detected again post-booster (96% CD4, roughly 91% CD8). Compared with primary, the secondary response was weaker and peaked at day 5, not 15.

TCRdb re-analysed the 5' RACE reads in MiXCR, keeping a single row per CDR3 protein. The sample consists of some 200,000 distinct CDR3 sequences, approximately 3% of them appearing once. The germline gives CDR1 KGHSH, CDR2 LQKENI. The CDR3 length is 19 residues. The trim removed 1 base at V and 0 bases at J, leaving 9 bases unmatched. The material sequenced was CD4+ T cells sorted from PBMCs, taken 10 days after the yellow fever booster vaccination. V gene TRBV18 combines with J gene TRBJ2-3; 11 positions match TRBD2. The receptor's source is a man between 18 and 35 years old who received the YFV17D yellow fever vaccine. The CDR3 sequence is CASSPLALAGGRSTDTQYF. The CDR3 nucleotides read TGTGCCAGCTCACCACTCGCTCTAGCGGGGGGCAGAAGCACAGATACGCAGTATTTT.